This is a list of T cell receptor beta chains from one sample in a study of blood T cell repertoires in COVID-19. The method was immunoSEQ multiplex PCR; TCRdb's version includes in-frame clones alone and lacks a portion of them. The sample yields around 330,000 clones, 90% seen once. Material for sequencing was PBMCs or T cells enriched from blood (not recorded which). The receptors come from a man aged 55-75 years who had recovered from COVID-19. Both conserved end residues are part of each CDR3. D genes are given only for firm matches. Clone size is stated in some rows and not others, as once, few, many or a class when expanded.

size: -
J: TRBJ1-2
D: -
V: TRBV4-1
DNA: TGCGCCAGCAGCCAAGAGGGCGGCGGGGGTAACTATGGCTACACCTTC
CDR3: CASSQEGGGGNYGYTF

size: -
J: TRBJ1-2
D: -
V: TRBV6-1
DNA: TGTGCCAGCAGTGAGGAGGGCTACACCTTC
CDR3: CASSEEGYTF

size: -
J: TRBJ2-1
D: -
V: TRBV10-1
DNA: TGCGCCAGCAGCGCTAGCGACAATGAGCAGTTCTTC
CDR3: CASSASDNEQFF

size: -
J: TRBJ1-6
D: TRBD1
V: TRBV7-3
DNA: TGTGCCAGCAGCTTACGTGGACAGGGGAAAAATTCACCCCTCCACTTT
CDR3: CASSLRGQGKNSPLHF

size: -
J: TRBJ1-2
D: -
V: TRBV5-4
DNA: TGTGCCAGCAGCTTGGTTGCAGGGCCAGGCTACACCTTC
CDR3: CASSLVAGPGYTF

size: once
J: TRBJ1-2
D: -
V: TRBV29-1
DNA: TGCAGCGCGGACAGCAATAACTATGGCTACACCTTC
CDR3: CSADSNNYGYTF

size: -
J: TRBJ2-5
D: -
V: TRBV5-1
DNA: TGCGCCAGCAGCTTGTCCTCGACAGACCAAGAGACCCAGTACTTC
CDR3: CASSLSSTDQETQYF

size: -
J: TRBJ2-7
D: TRBD1
V: TRBV5-8
DNA: TGTGCCAGCAGCTCAGAACTGACAGGGACCGAGATTGTCTACGAGCAGTACTTC
CDR3: CASSSELTGTEIVYEQYF

size: -
J: TRBJ1-1
D: TRBD1
V: TRBV5-1
DNA: TGCGCCAGCAGCTTGGACAGGGGGCAGCGGAACACTGAAGCTTTCTTT
CDR3: CASSLDRGQRNTEAFF

size: -
J: TRBJ1-6
D: -
V: TRBV27
DNA: TGTGCCAGCGGTACAGGGCGATATAATTCACCCCTCCACTTT
CDR3: CASGTGRYNSPLHF

size: -
J: TRBJ1-1
D: -
V: TRBV7-9
DNA: TGTGCCAGCAGCTTAGGACCCGGAGCTGAAGCTTTCTTT
CDR3: CASSLGPGAEAFF

size: -
J: TRBJ2-3
D: -
V: TRBV18
DNA: TGTGCCAGCTCACCACCGCACAGGGTAGGAGTGGGTACGCAGTATTTT
CDR3: CASSPPHRVGVGTQYF

size: -
J: TRBJ1-3
D: -
V: TRBV4-1
DNA: TGCGCCAGCAGCCAAAAGTACCGAACTTCTTCTGGAAACACCATATATTTT
CDR3: CASSQKYRTSSGNTIYF

size: -
J: TRBJ1-3
D: -
V: TRBV19
DNA: TGTGCCAGTAGACGAGGGCAGACCCTCTCTGGAAACACCATATATTTT
CDR3: CASRRGQTLSGNTIYF